The sequence of this TCR beta chain was determined in a study of T cell repertoires in ileal Crohn's disease. The data were produced by immunoSEQ multiplex PCR, yet TCRdb's version contains in-frame clones alone and is incomplete. The sample yields 4,000 to 6,000 clones, 70% to 85% seen once. The sequenced sample was ileal tissue. This TCR was recovered from an adult with Crohn's disease.

The CDR3 DNA reads as TGTGCCAGCAGCTTACAGGGGCCTAATGAAAAACTGTTTTTT. It codes for CASSLQGPNEKLFF. The chain carries TRBV7-9 and TRBJ1-4; a possible D gene is TRBD1 (6 bases). Trimming stripped 2 bases from V and 3 bases from J, with 7 bases between. The CDR3 loop spans 14 amino acids. Germline V gene data show CDR1 as SEHNR and CDR2 as FQNEAQ (reference sequence).